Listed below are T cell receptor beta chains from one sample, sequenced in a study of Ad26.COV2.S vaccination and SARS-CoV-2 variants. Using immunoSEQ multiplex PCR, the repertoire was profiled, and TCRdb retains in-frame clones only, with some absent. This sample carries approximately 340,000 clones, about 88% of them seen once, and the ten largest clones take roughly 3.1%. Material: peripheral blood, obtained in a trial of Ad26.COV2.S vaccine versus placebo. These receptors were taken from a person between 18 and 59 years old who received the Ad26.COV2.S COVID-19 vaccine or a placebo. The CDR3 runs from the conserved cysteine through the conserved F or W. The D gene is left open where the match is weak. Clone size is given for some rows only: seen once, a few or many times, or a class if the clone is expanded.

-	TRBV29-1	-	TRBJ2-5	TGCAGCGCCCGGAAGCCGGGGGAGACCCAGTACTTC	CSARKPGETQYF
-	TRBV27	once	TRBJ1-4	TGTGCCAGCAGTTTACCAGGGACTAATGAAAAACTGTTTTTT	CASSLPGTNEKLFF
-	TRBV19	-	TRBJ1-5	TGTGCCAGCTCGTCATCGGGCATTAGGAGGGGCAATCAGCCCCAGCATTTT	CASSSSGIRRGNQPQHF
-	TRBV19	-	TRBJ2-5	TGTGCCAGTAGCACGCCCCTGGCGGAGACCCAGTACTTC	CASSTPLAETQYF
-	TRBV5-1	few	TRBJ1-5	TGCGCCAGCAGCTTGACGGTTAATCAGCCCCAGCATTTT	CASSLTVNQPQHF
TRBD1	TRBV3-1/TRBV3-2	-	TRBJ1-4	TGTGCCAGCAGCCAGCTAGGGCCCAGGGGACAGCGGGGTGAAAAACTGTTTTTT	CASSQLGPRGQRGEKLFF
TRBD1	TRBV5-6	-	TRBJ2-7	TGTGCCAGCAGCCAGGGACAGAGTTACTACGAGCAGTACTTC	CASSQGQSYYEQYF
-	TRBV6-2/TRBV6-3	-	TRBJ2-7	TGTGCCAGCAGTAGGACCCCGTCCTACGAGCAGTACTTC	CASSRTPSYEQYF
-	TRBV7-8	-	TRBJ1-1	TGTGCCAGCAGCTTCGTTCGGGACGGTGAAGCTTTCTTT	CASSFVRDGEAFF
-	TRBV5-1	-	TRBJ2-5	TGCGCCAGCAGCTTTGGGGAGGCATACCAAGAGACCCAGTACTTC	CASSFGEAYQETQYF
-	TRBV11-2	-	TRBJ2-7	TGTGCCAGCAGCTACCGGGACACTGACTACGAGCAGTACTTC	CASSYRDTDYEQYF
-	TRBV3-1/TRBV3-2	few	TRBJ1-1	TGTGCCAGCAGCCAGGTTACGGTAAACACTGAAGCTTTCTTT	CASSQVTVNTEAFF
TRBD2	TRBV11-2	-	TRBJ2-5	TGTGCCAGCAGCCGGACGAGACTAGCGGGAGAAGAGACCCAGTACTTC	CASSRTRLAGEETQYF
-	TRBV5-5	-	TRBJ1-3	TGTGCCAGCAGCTTGGACGGTTACTCTGGAAACACCATATATTTT	CASSLDGYSGNTIYF
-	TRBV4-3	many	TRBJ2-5	TGCGCCAGCAGCCAAGATGGGGGTAGGGGGGAGACCCAGTACTTC	CASSQDGGRGETQYF
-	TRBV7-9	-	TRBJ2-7	TGTGCCAGCAGCTTAGGGAGTAGTTCCCACGAGCAGTACTTC	CASSLGSSSHEQYF